This T cell receptor (beta chain) was documented in a study of patients and donors after allogeneic stem cell transplantation. Per the germline V gene, CDR1 is SGHDN and CDR2 is FVKESK. The CDR3 extends over 13 amino acids. The V end was cut by 5 bases, the J end by 4 bases, with 9 bases between. MiXCR was run by TCRdb on the RT-PCR reads, yielding one entry per CDR3 protein. Of approximately 98,000 distinct CDR3 sequences listed, 35% to 45% are singletons. The sample consisted of blood, either unsorted or a sorted T cell fraction (not recorded which). The clonotype was recovered from a human donor who was either an allogeneic HSCT recipient or a stem cell or donor lymphocyte infusion donor (not recorded which). It is not recorded whose cells these are; they may come from a transplant donor. The chain couples TRBV14 to TRBJ2-1; D is unresolved. CDR3 sequence: CASSTQSYNEQFF. CDR3 bases: TGTGCCAGCAGCACACAATCTTACAATGAGCAGTTCTTC.